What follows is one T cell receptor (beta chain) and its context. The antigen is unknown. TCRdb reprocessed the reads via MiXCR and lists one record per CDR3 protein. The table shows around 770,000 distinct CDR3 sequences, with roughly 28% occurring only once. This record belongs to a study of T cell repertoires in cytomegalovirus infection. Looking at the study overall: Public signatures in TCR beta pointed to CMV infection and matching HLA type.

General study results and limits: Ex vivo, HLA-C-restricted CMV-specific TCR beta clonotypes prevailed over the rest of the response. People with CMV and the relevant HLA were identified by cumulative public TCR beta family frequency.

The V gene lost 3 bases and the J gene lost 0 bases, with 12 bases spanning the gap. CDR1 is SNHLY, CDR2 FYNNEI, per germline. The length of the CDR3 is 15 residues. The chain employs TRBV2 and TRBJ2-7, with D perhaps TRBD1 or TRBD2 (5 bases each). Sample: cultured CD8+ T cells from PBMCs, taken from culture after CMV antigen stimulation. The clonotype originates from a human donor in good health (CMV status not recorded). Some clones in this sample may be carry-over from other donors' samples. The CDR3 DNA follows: TGTGCCAGCAGTGACTGGGACCGAAGCTCCTACGAGCAGTACTTC. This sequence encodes CASSDWDRSSYEQYF.